This TCR beta chain emerged from a study of blood T cell repertoires in COVID-19. Across the whole study: COVID-19 samples from acute and convalescent phases originated in the United States, Italy and Spain.

Libraries were prepared by immunoSEQ multiplex PCR; TCRdb keeps only in-frame clonotypes and omits some of them. This table has 200,000 to 250,000 clones, 70% to 90% appearing once. Losses at the gene ends were 2 bases for V and 5 bases for J; bases not matched to a gene: 7. Germline V gene data show CDR1 as MNHEY and CDR2 as SVGAGI. CDR3 size: 15 residues. The receptor's source is a man aged 45-65 years with COVID-19, enrolled during active disease. Sequences were obtained from peripheral blood. This chain links TRBV6-5 with TRBJ2-7; 9 nucleotides match TRBD1. CDR3 DNA: TGTGCCAGCAGTTACGCAATACAGGGGGCCAACGAGCAGTACTTC. Translation: CASSYAIQGANEQYF.